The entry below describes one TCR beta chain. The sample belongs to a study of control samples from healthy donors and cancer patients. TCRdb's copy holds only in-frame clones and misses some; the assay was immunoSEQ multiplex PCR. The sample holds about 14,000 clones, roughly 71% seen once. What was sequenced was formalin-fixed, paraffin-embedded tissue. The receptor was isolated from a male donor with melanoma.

CDR3 sequence reads: CAISAETSGGAGEFF. As DNA, the CDR3 is TGTGCCATCAGTGCCGAAACTAGCGGGGGGGCCGGGGAGTTCTTC. The chain carries TRBV10-3 and TRBJ2-1; 13 nucleotides align to TRBD2. This CDR3 has 15 residues. Looked up from germline, CDR1 is ENHRY and CDR2 is SYGVKD. V shed 4 bases, J shed 14 bases, and the junction held 11 bases outside the gene matches.